This T cell receptor beta chain was identified in a study of T-cell memory formation after mild COVID-19. Study in general: In these data, TCR clusters were largely donor specific.

This clonotype was found a few times. Antigen specificity is unknown. TCR alpha and TCR beta cDNA libraries carrying sample barcodes and UMIs were produced by 5'RACE using constant-segment primers. Using its own MiXCR run on the 5' RACE reads, TCRdb lists one record per CDR3 protein. The sample comprises under 300,000 distinct CDR3 sequences, about 17% of which are singletons, and around 3.4% rests with the top ten. General study results and limits: Contracting clones localized mainly to CM and EM when CD4+ and mainly to EMRA when CD8+. Clones shrinking from day 15 to 85 showed even CD4/CD8 mixes; later expanders tilted CD4+.

The sequenced sample consisted of PBMCs or a T cell subset sorted from them (not recorded which). The origin of this receptor is a man aged 18 to 30 who had mild COVID-19 (a few samples of this study predate the infection). Cell type and time point are not known.

The CDR3 spells CASSFDRGATEAFF. The CDR3 DNA sequence: TGTGCCAGCAGCTTCGACAGGGGAGCAACTGAAGCTTTCTTT. The chain joins TRBV7-2 to TRBJ1-1; 8 bases agree with TRBD1. This CDR3 comprises 14 residues. Germline CDR1 reads SGHTA; CDR2 reads FQGNSA. Trimming cost V 3 bases and J 5 bases; bases outside gene matches: 5.